This T cell receptor (beta chain) was identified in a study of T cells after yellow fever vaccination (dated by TCRdb to the late 2010s). With respect to the entire study: The SMART-Seq v4 Ultra Low Input RNA kit was used to prepare libraries from fractions with low cell numbers. To follow T-cell clones before and after both primary and booster YFV17D yellow fever vaccination, bulk TCR alpha and beta repertoires underwent longitudinal sequencing. Two healthy male donors made up the cohort, one aged 18 to 29 years and the other aged 30 to 40 years. Blood was drawn at multiple timepoints before and after primary and secondary immunization, with bulk PBMC replicates and cell subsets isolated.

Overall study outcomes, separate from this receptor: The secondary T-cell response was weaker than the primary response but faster, peaking on day 5 instead of day 15. FACS-sorted repertoires could contain abundant contaminating clonotypes from the bulk population, so computational filtering was required. The study included only two donors, which limits how far the findings can be generalized. A small share of clonotypes occurred in both CD4 and CD8 compartments, likely arising from convergent recombination. Most clones expanded after primary vaccination (96% of CD4 and 88% of CD8) were re-detected after the booster, suggesting that broad memory maintenance occurred.

The treatment or condition label, as the study defines it: live attenuated yellow fever vaccine strain. At every blood-draw timepoint, two biological replicates of bulk PBMCs were collected. PBMCs were isolated from peripheral blood using a standard Ficoll-Paque protocol. TriZol was used to extract RNA from bulk PBMCs, CD4 and CD8 fractions, and dextramer-positive and dextramer-negative fractions. Reading from cysteine to phenylalanine, the CDR3 counts 12 amino acids. Only the CDR3 DNA is retained, 36 bases long and in frame from the first base. For CDR1 and CDR2, the germline V gene lists MNHEY and SVGEGT. V gives up 3 bases and J gives up 10 bases, and the segment between their germline ends measures 10 bases. This clonotype occurred many times. Its antigen is not yet known. Per-nucleotide qualities are absent, and no much larger clonotype sits a single base away. Sequenced on an Illumina NovaSeq 6000. Synthesis of TCR cDNA relied on 5'RACE template switching, a step that introduced a universal primer site along with unique molecular identifiers. Priming for cDNA synthesis came from both the TCR alpha and TCR beta constant segments. Libraries were amplified in two PCR steps, with sample barcodes and sequencing adapters added in the second step. Libraries were sequenced on Illumina HiSeq 2500 (2x100 bp) or NovaSeq (2x150 bp). As for how the authors treated the data: MIGEC was used to demultiplex reads and collapse the reads into UMI consensus sequences, and MiXCR was used for V(D)J alignment. Using edgeR on replicate PBMC samples, clonotypes were called vaccine-responding if FDR was below 0.01 and the log2 fold change was above 5 up to day 15. CD4 or CD8 identity was assigned to each bulk clonotype according to whether the clonotype was present at higher abundance in the sequenced CD4 repertoire or the sequenced CD8 repertoire. The public reads were quality trimmed at Q25 with fastp and then assembled into clones with MiXCR by TCRdb, keeping productive beta chains. Rows with one shared CDR3 protein collapse into an entry with the most common genes and DNA. These V and J calls originate from TCRdb's pipeline instead of the authors' own analysis. This sample comprises 310,000 or so distinct CDR3 sequences, approximately 3.8% of them detected only once. Around a quarter of the sample lies in the top ten.

The origin of this receptor is a man aged 18 to 29 who received the YFV17D yellow fever vaccine. The sequence joins TRBV6-2 or TRBV6-3 to TRBJ2-1, with the D gene not clear enough to name. The sequencing here drew on PBMCs, taken on the day of the yellow fever booster vaccination. CDR3 sequence: CASSYLWTEQFF. The bases are TGTGCCAGCAGTTATTTGTGGACGGAGCAGTTCTTC.